A single T cell receptor (beta chain) is shown here with its context. The authors' processing: Amplification with reference gene primers provided the estimates of nucleated cell counts. Assay used: immunoSEQ multiplex PCR; TCRdb lists only in-frame clones, some missing. The V and J calls and clone size come from that table; D and trimming were worked out from the DNA. The sample yields about 43,000 clones, about 90% seen once. This sample was taken from a study of blood T cell repertoires in COVID-19. In the study overall: There were acute and convalescent COVID-19 samples, and they came from the United States, Italy and Spain.

The V gene's germline CDR1 is MNHNS and CDR2 SASEGT. V dropped 1 base and J dropped 10 bases, with 16 bases sitting between them. The CDR3 loop spans 14 amino acids. Source material: peripheral blood. This TCR was recovered from a woman over 75 with active COVID-19. V is TRBV6-1 and J is TRBJ1-2; no reliable D call. Written as DNA, the CDR3 is TGTGCCAGCAGTGAAGACGCTCGATCGCGGGCCTACACCTTC. Its translation is CASSEDARSRAYTF.